This is a list of T cell receptor beta chains from one sample in a study of chemoradiotherapy in HPV16-positive cancers. The data were produced by immunoSEQ multiplex PCR, yet TCRdb's version contains in-frame clones alone and is incomplete. The data show tens of thousands of clones, 90% seen once. The sample consisted of blood, taken from a patient who underwent chemoradiotherapy. These receptors were obtained from a human donor with HPV-associated anogenital cancer. Each CDR3 is given with its conserved first and last residue. The D gene is left open where the match is weak. Clone sizes are given selectively: once, few, many, or a class where the clone is expanded.

TRBV7-2	.	.	14	TRBJ2-7	CASSLAPVGSEQYF	TGTGCCAGCAGCTTAGCCCCGGTGGGGAGCGAGCAGTACTTC
TRBV7-2	.	few	13	TRBJ1-3	CASSFDTGNTIYF	TGTGCCAGCAGCTTTGATACCGGAAACACCATATATTTT
TRBV10-1	TRBD1	few	15	TRBJ2-4	CASSDSTGTGGIQYF	TGCGCCAGCAGTGATTCGACAGGGACAGGGGGTATTCAGTACTTC
TRBV7-8	.	.	14	TRBJ2-3	CASTLGLSTDTQYF	TGTGCCAGCACCCTGGGCTTAAGCACAGATACGCAGTATTTT
TRBV6-1	.	.	16	TRBJ1-1	CASSDNPAMLDTEAFF	TGTGCCAGCAGTGATAATCCGGCAATGTTGGACACTGAAGCTTTCTTT
TRBV7-9	TRBD1	.	14	TRBJ1-6	CASSQTGGGSPLHF	TGTGCCAGCAGTCAAACAGGGGGCGGTTCACCCCTCCACTTT
TRBV5-6	.	.	12	TRBJ2-5	CASSRAGETQYF	TGTGCCAGCAGCCGGGCGGGGGAGACCCAGTACTTC
TRBV7-8	.	.	14	TRBJ2-7	CASSRTRVPYEQYF	TGTGCCAGCAGCCGGACTCGGGTCCCCTACGAGCAGTACTTC
TRBV29-1	.	few	12	TRBJ2-4	CSAADSQNIQYF	TGCAGCGCAGCGGACTCCCAAAACATTCAGTACTTC
TRBV7-9	.	.	12	TRBJ2-5	CASSPRGETQYF	TGTGCCAGCAGCCCTAGGGGGGAGACCCAGTACTTC
TRBV19	TRBD2	.	16	TRBJ2-1	CASSILLAGGHDEQFF	TGTGCCAGTAGTATCCTACTAGCGGGGGGGCATGATGAGCAGTTCTTC
TRBV30	.	.	16	TRBJ1-5	CAWRSRGLYSNQPQHF	TGTGCCTGGAGATCGAGAGGGCTTTATAGCAATCAGCCCCAGCATTTT
TRBV15	.	once	14	TRBJ2-1	CATSASRVRNEQFF	TGTGCCACCAGCGCCAGTAGGGTACGGAATGAGCAGTTCTTC
TRBV28	TRBD1	.	15	TRBJ2-1	CASSLRSGGRDEQFF	TGTGCCAGCAGTTTACGGTCAGGGGGCAGGGATGAGCAGTTCTTC
TRBV6-1	TRBD1	.	15	TRBJ2-5	CASSDPGTGQETQYF	TGTGCCAGCAGTGATCCCGGGACAGGTCAAGAGACCCAGTACTTC
TRBV6-5	TRBD1	few	16	TRBJ1-2	CASSYGADRASGGYTF	TGTGCCAGCAGTTACGGCGCGGACAGGGCCTCAGGTGGCTACACCTTC
TRBV11-2	.	once	14	TRBJ1-5	CASSPDSRNQPQHF	TGTGCCAGCAGTCCCGACTCCAGAAACCAGCCCCAGCATTTT
TRBV6-5	.	.	15	TRBJ1-4	CASSYSVRVAEKLFF	TGTGCCAGCAGTTACTCAGTCAGGGTCGCGGAAAAACTGTTTTTT
TRBV2	TRBD1	.	15	TRBJ2-5	CASSATGGGGETQYF	TGTGCCAGCAGTGCCACAGGGGGCGGTGGAGAGACCCAGTACTTC
TRBV6-1	.	.	16	TRBJ1-5	CASSEAGLISNQPQHF	TGTGCCAGCAGTGAAGCGGGACTGATTAGCAATCAGCCCCAGCATTTT
TRBV6-4	.	.	14	TRBJ2-1	CASSPGSQGNEQFF	TGTGCCAGCAGCCCGGGATCCCAAGGGAATGAGCAGTTCTTC
TRBV4-2	.	.	18	TRBJ1-2	CASSLRRAFGTSNYGYTF	TGTGCCAGCAGCCTACGTAGAGCTTTCGGTACTTCTAACTATGGCTACACCTTC
TRBV7-9	.	.	12	TRBJ1-2	CASSLEGVGYTF	TGTGCCAGCAGCTTAGAGGGGGTTGGCTACACCTTC
TRBV4-2	.	.	16	TRBJ1-1	CASSQTGGGLNTEAFF	TGTGCCAGCAGCCAAACCGGGGGGGGTTTGAACACTGAAGCTTTCTTT
TRBV6-6	.	.	16	TRBJ1-5	CASSPPGTPIGQPQHF	TGTGCCAGCAGCCCGCCCGGGACGCCCATAGGTCAGCCCCAGCATTTT
TRBV13	.	once	15	TRBJ1-3	CASSLRAGSGNTIYF	TGTGCCAGCAGCTTACGGGCAGGCTCTGGAAACACCATATATTTT
TRBV9	.	few	12	TRBJ1-1	CASSGGSTEAFF	TGTGCCAGCAGCGGCGGGAGCACTGAAGCTTTCTTT
TRBV9	.	.	14	TRBJ2-3	CASSVAPEPDTQYF	TGTGCCAGCAGCGTAGCCCCGGAACCAGATACGCAGTATTTT
TRBV29-1	.	.	12	TRBJ1-1	CSVQSRTPEAFF	TGCAGCGTGCAGAGCAGGACCCCTGAAGCTTTCTTT
TRBV30	.	.	13	TRBJ1-1	CAWSVQEGTEAFF	TGTGCCTGGAGTGTACAAGAGGGTACTGAAGCTTTCTTT